This T cell receptor (beta chain) was profiled in a study of beta chain features in type 1 diabetes. Study in general: Sorted cells examined across all samples numbered more than 100 million.

Every isolated RNA sample was fully reverse transcribed, so sequencing captured expressed TCRB transcripts. The method was immunoSEQ multiplex PCR; TCRdb's version includes in-frame clones alone and lacks a portion of them. Among 300,000 or so clones listed, around 8% were seen once. In its sample, this clone was seen a few times. This CDR3 contains 17 residues. The germline V and J ends were trimmed by 4 bases and 2 bases, with 18 bases remaining between them. The germline CDR1 and CDR2 sequences are SGHDT and YYEEEE. Sequencing was done on a sample of central memory CD4+ T cells from blood. This receptor was taken from a young woman in good health. This chain connects TRBV5-6 to TRBJ2-2; D ambiguous. CDR3 loop: CASSPLGRLTNTGELFF. The CDR3 nucleotides are TGTGCCAGCAGCCCTCTAGGGCGTCTAACCAACACCGGGGAGCTGTTTTTT.